Listed here is a single T cell receptor beta chain. Between the trimmed V and J ends, which lost 0 bases and 7 bases, there was a span of 13 bases. The CDR3 consists of 16 residues. The germline V gene has CDR1 MNHEY and CDR2 SVGAGI. Blood collection times were about day -28 and days 30, 100, 180 posttransplant. This sample is drawn from a study of T cell clonotyping in hematopoietic cell transplantation. Measured with immunoSEQ multiplex PCR; TCRdb has only the in-frame clones, and not every one. The table lists about 12,000 clones, roughly four fifths of them singletons, with around 5.5% in the top ten.

This clonotype was obtained from a female patient between 35 and 55 years old who had an allogeneic stem cell transplant from a related donor, so T cells may come from the graft donor. Some clones in this sample may be carry-over from other donors' samples. Sequenced material: PBMCs, taken 100 days after allogeneic stem cell transplant. The rearrangement joins TRBV6-5 to TRBJ1-6, with a weak D call TRBD1 (5 bases). CDR3 region: CASSYSPGRVNSPLHF. The DNA of the CDR3 is TGTGCCAGCAGTTACTCCCCAGGGAGGGTAAATTCACCCCTCCACTTT.